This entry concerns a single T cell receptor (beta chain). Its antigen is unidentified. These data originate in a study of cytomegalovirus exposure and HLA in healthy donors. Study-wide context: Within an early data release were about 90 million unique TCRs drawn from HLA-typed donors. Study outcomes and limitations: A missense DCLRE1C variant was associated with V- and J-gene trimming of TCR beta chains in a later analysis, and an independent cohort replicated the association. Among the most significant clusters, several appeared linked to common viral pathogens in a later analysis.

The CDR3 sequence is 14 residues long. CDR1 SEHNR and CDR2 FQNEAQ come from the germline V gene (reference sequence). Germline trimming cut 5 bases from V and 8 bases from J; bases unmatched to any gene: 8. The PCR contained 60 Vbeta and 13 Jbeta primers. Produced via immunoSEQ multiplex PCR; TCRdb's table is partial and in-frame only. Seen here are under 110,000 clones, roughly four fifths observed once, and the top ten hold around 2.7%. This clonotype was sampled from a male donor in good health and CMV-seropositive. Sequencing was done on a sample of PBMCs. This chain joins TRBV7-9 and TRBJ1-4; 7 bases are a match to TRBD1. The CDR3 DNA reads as TGTGCCAGCAGCCGACAGGGTTCGGTCGAAAAACTGTTTTTT. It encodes CASSRQGSVEKLFF.